Presented here are 21 T cell receptor beta chains from one specimen sequenced in a study of T cells in Graves' hyperthyroidism and ophthalmopathy. Amplification targeted TCR beta CDR3 regions from RNA transcripts. In the first-round RT-PCR of the TCR CDR3, the HTBI primer set was used. TCRdb re-analysed the multiplex PCR reads in MiXCR, keeping a single row per CDR3 protein. The sample holds about 690,000 distinct CDR3 sequences, roughly a sixth seen once. Sequences were obtained from blood. The receptors originated from a man between 45 and 60 years old with Graves' hyperthyroidism.

Ten or more counts support this clonotype. The chain has TRBV12-3 or TRBV12-4 and TRBJ2-1, with unresolved D. The V and J ends lost 7 bases and 7 bases respectively, with 11 bases between them. CDR3 length equals 12 residues. CDR3 nucleotide sequence: TGTGCCAGCACCCGTATTGAGAATGAGCAGTTCTTC. Protein product: CASTRIENEQFF.

This clonotype was recorded many times. The rearrangement links TRBV2 to TRBJ1-3, with 11 bases identical to TRBD1. V lost 6 bases to trimming and J lost 2 bases; unmatched junction nucleotides: 6. Germline V gives CDR1 SNHLY, CDR2 FYNNEI. The CDR3 covers 16 residues. Here the CDR3 DNA reads TGTGCCAGCAGCCCCGGACAGGGGGCGCCTGGAAACACCATATATTTT. Its translation is CASSPGQGAPGNTIYF.

This clonotype was recorded many times. V usage is TRBV28 and J usage is TRBJ1-5, with D uncertain. Looked up from germline, CDR1 is MDHEN and CDR2 is SYDVKM. V lost 4 bases and J lost 3, with 10 bases in between. This CDR3 comprises 14 residues. The CDR3 loop reads CASSSYSDNQPQHF. CDR3 DNA: TGTGCCAGCAGTTCTTATTCCGACAATCAGCCCCAGCATTTT. The whole variable domain, remainder taken from reference TRBV28 and TRBJ1-5, is DVKVTQSSRYLVKRTGEKVFLECVQDMDHENMFWYRQDPGLGLRLIYFSYDVKMKEKGDIPEGYSVSREKKERFSLILESASTNQTSMYLCASSSYSDNQPQHFGDGTRLSIL.

This clonotype was seen a handful of times. This chain joins TRBV25-1 and TRBJ2-3; 11 bases are a match to TRBD2. J was trimmed by 6 bases and V by 8 bases; bases with no gene match: 10. Germline V lookup: CDR1 MGHDK, CDR2 SYGVNS. The CDR3 length is 15 residues. In DNA form, the CDR3 reads TGTGCCAGCGGAATAGCGGGAGGGTTGGGGGATACGCAGTATTTT. This gives the protein CASGIAGGLGDTQYF. The variable domain in full, completed from reference TRBV25-1 and TRBJ2-3, reads EADIYQTPRYLVIGTGKKITLECSQTMGHDKMYWYQQDPGMELHLIHYSYGVNSTEKGDLSSESTVSRIRTEHFPLTLESARPSHTSQYLCASGIAGGLGDTQYFGPGTRLTVL.

This clonotype was detected ten times or more. This chain links TRBV12-3 or TRBV12-4 with TRBJ1-5; TRBD1 is a possible D gene (6 bases). The V and J ends lost 6 bases and 2 bases respectively, with 11 bases between them. The CDR3 consists of 14 residues. In DNA, the CDR3 is TGTGCCAGCAGCTCAGAGGGGGGCAATCAGCCCCAGCATTTT. Protein sequence: CASSSEGGNQPQHF.

The table lists this clonotype with a few counts. The chain uses TRBV7-9 and TRBJ2-2; no definite D call. This CDR3 is 17 amino acids long. CDR1 and CDR2 (germline): SEHNR, FQNEAQ (reference sequence). Trimming took off 4 bases at V and 6 bases at J, with 21 bases between the two ends. CDR3 residues: CASSSSGSRVIAGELFF. The CDR3 DNA follows: TGTGCCAGCAGCTCCAGTGGTAGTAGGGTTATCGCCGGGGAGCTGTTTTTT.

This clonotype was observed at least ten times. The CDR3: CASSLDRNQQYF. For the CDR3, the DNA is TGTGCCAGCAGCTTAGACCGAAATCAGCAGTACTTC. The J gene is TRBJ2-7, the V gene TRBV7-2, with D hard to call. This CDR3 is 12 amino acids long. Germline-derived CDR1 and CDR2 are SGHTA and FQGNSA. Deletions cut 1 base from V and 8 bases from J, with 9 bases between.

Only a few counts were recorded for this clonotype. Mismatch with germline at one junction end may stem from a read error. The J gene is TRBJ2-4, the V gene TRBV11-2; D possibly corresponds to TRBD2 (5 bases). CDR1 is SGHAT and CDR2 is FQNNGV in the germline V gene. CDR3 length: 18 amino acids. CDR3 amino acids: CASNLPLAGKVAKNIQYF. Here the CDR3 DNA reads TGTGCCAGCAACTTACCCCTAGCCGGGAAGGTGGCCAAAAACATTCAGTACTTC.

This clonotype was seen a handful of times. This rearrangement joins TRBV11-1 to TRBJ2-7; 9 bases are a match to TRBD1. CDR3 size: 14 residues. Germline V gene sequence: CDR1 SGHAT, CDR2 FQDESV (reference sequence). V lost 4 bases to trimming and J lost 5 bases; unmatched junction nucleotides: 6. The CDR3 DNA sequence: TGTGCCAGCAGCTCATATGGGACAGGGAACGAGCAGTACTTC. It codes for CASSSYGTGNEQYF.

The chain uses TRBV7-9 and TRBJ1-3; D call uncertain. With 4 bases removed from V and 2 bases from J, the gap between germline ends came to 12 bases. The germline gives CDR1 SEHNR, CDR2 FQNEAQ (reference sequence). There are 15 residues in the CDR3. The CDR3 spells CASSSRFTTGNTIYF. CDR3 bases: TGTGCCAGCAGCTCCAGGTTCACCACTGGAAACACCATATATTTT.

This chain connects TRBV20-1 to TRBJ2-2, with 7 nucleotides matching TRBD2. V lost 5 bases, J lost 2 bases, and 5 bases stayed unmatched. CDR3 length: 14 residues. CDR1 and CDR2 from the germline V gene are DFQATT and SNEGSKA (reference sequence). The DNA for the CDR3 is TGCAGTGCTCGGGCTAGCGGTAACACCGGGGAGCTGTTTTTT. As protein: CSARASGNTGELFF.

The chain is built from TRBV24-1 and TRBJ2-2; 7 bases are a match to TRBD1. The CDR3 runs to 16 residues. The V gene's germline CDR1 is KGHDR and CDR2 SFDVKD. Trimming took 2 bases from V and 2 from J; bases not matched to a gene: 4. CDR3 sequence: CATSDWGQRNTGELFF. CDR3 in DNA: TGTGCCACCAGTGATTGGGGACAGAGAAACACCGGGGAGCTGTTTTTT.

In its sample, this clonotype was seen a few times. The chain employs TRBV20-1 and TRBJ2-1; 10 nucleotides agree with TRBD2. CDR1 and CDR2 (germline): DFQATT, SNEGSKA (reference sequence). The length of the CDR3 is 16 residues. V trimming: 0 bases; J trimming: 7 bases; junction bases outside the gene matches: 9. The CDR3: CSARDRRGSGGNEQFF. DNA of the CDR3: TGCAGTGCTAGAGATAGGCGGGGTAGCGGGGGGAATGAGCAGTTCTTC.

This clonotype was observed at least ten times. The chain is built from TRBV12-3 or TRBV12-4 and TRBJ1-2; D remains ambiguous. The CDR3 length is 12 residues. V lost 5 bases, J lost 4 bases, and 8 bases lay in between. The CDR3 loop reads CASSEAPYGYTF. The CDR3 region has the DNA TGTGCCAGCAGTGAAGCGCCCTATGGCTACACCTTC.

This clonotype was seen many times. The chain joins TRBV2 to TRBJ2-3; D gene unclear. V was clipped by 7 bases and J by 0 bases, with 11 bases between them. Germline V gene lookup returns CDR1 SNHLY and CDR2 FYNNEI. This CDR3 comprises 14 residues. The DNA of the CDR3 is TGTGCCAGCACCCCGTTAGGGAGCACAGATACGCAGTATTTT. This sequence encodes CASTPLGSTDTQYF.

This clonotype was seen only a few times. This chain uses TRBV11-2 with TRBJ1-4, with D perhaps TRBD1 (5 bases). Germline V lookup: CDR1 SGHAT, CDR2 FQNNGV. This CDR3 has 17 residues. V dropped 0 bases and J dropped 7 bases, with 18 bases sitting between them. CDR3 amino acids: CASSLDNVVSTVEKLFF. CDR3 sequence (DNA): TGTGCCAGCAGCTTAGATAATGTCGTCTCGACAGTTGAAAAACTGTTTTTT.

This rearrangement joins TRBV9 to TRBJ2-3, with TRBD2 identical over 12 bases. Trimming at V came to 0 bases and at J to 1 base, leaving 12 bases not matched to a gene. CDR1 and CDR2 (germline): SGDLS, YYNGEE. The CDR3 runs 20 residues. CDR3: CASSVGALAGGRLGTDTQYF. The CDR3 nucleotides are TGTGCCAGCAGCGTAGGAGCCCTAGCGGGAGGGCGACTAGGCACAGATACGCAGTATTTT. Together with reference TRBV9 and TRBJ2-3, the CDR3 gives the full variable domain: DSGVTQTPKHLITATGQRVTLRCSPRSGDLSVYWYQQSLDQGLQFLIQYYNGEERAKGNILERFSAQQFPDLHSELNLSSLELGDSALYFCASSVGALAGGRLGTDTQYFGPGTRLTVL.

In its sample, this clonotype was seen many times. The chain combines TRBV6-6 with TRBJ2-1, with 9 bases fitting TRBD2. This CDR3 comprises 15 residues. Germline V gene sequence: CDR1 MNHNY, CDR2 SVGAGI (reference sequence). The trim removed 2 bases at V and 1 base at J, leaving 0 bases unmatched. The CDR3 spells CASSYAGGSYNEQFF. The CDR3 bases are TGTGCCAGCAGTTACGCGGGAGGGTCCTACAATGAGCAGTTCTTC.

The table lists this clonotype with many counts. The chain is built from TRBV28 and TRBJ1-4, with D unresolved. V was clipped by 8 bases and J by 4 bases, with 14 bases between them. Per the germline V gene, CDR1 is MDHEN and CDR2 is SYDVKM. The CDR3 totals 14 residues. DNA of the CDR3: TGTGCCAGCGTAAGAGGGCCATTTAATGAAAAACTGTTTTTT. Amino acids: CASVRGPFNEKLFF. The variable domain in full, with the rest retrieved from reference TRBV28 and TRBJ1-4, is DVKVTQSSRYLVKRTGEKVFLECVQDMDHENMFWYRQDPGLGLRLIYFSYDVKMKEKGDIPEGYSVSREKKERFSLILESASTNQTSMYLCASVRGPFNEKLFFGSGTQLSVL.

This clonotype has a count of ten or more. J is TRBJ1-4 and V is TRBV12-3 or TRBV12-4; 7 bases agree with TRBD1. V lost 3 bases, J lost 6 bases, and 4 bases stayed unmatched. The CDR3 is made up of 14 amino acids. The CDR3 loop reads CASSFGRGHEKLFF. CDR3 DNA sequence: TGTGCCAGCAGTTTTGGTAGGGGGCATGAAAAACTGTTTTTT.

The rearrangement links TRBV4-3 to TRBJ2-4; 12 nucleotides align to TRBD2. Germline lookup yields CDR1 LGHNA and CDR2 YSLEER. Trimming cost V 0 bases and J 0 bases; bases outside gene matches: 6. The CDR3 runs to 19 residues. This CDR3 is CASSQDWLAGGQAKNIQYF. The CDR3 bases are TGCGCCAGCAGCCAAGATTGGCTAGCGGGAGGGCAAGCCAAAAACATTCAGTACTTC.